This T cell receptor beta chain appears in the sequencing data of a study of blood T cell repertoires in COVID-19. Across the study: Collection of acute and convalescent COVID-19 samples took place in the United States, Italy and Spain. PBMCs, B-cell-depleted T cells, or T cells were the source of the cDNA or gDNA that made up the material.

How the authors handled the data: Nucleated cell counts were estimated from reference gene primer amplification. Assay: immunoSEQ multiplex PCR; the TCRdb copy retains only in-frame clones and omits some. That table gives V, J and clone size, and the DNA gave D and trimming. The data contain some 130,000 clones, around 82% of them seen just once; the ten biggest clones take up roughly two fifths. Germline CDR1 MGHDK, CDR2 SYGVNS. The CDR3 is 16 amino acids. Trimming took 3 bases from V and 3 from J; bases not matched to a gene: 5. Specimen: peripheral blood. The receptor's source is a human donor in a cohort sampled during active COVID-19. The J gene is TRBJ2-6, the V gene TRBV25-1; 7 positions match TRBD1. The CDR3 spells CASSENRQGGANVLTF. CDR3 in DNA: TGTGCCAGCAGTGAGAATAGACAGGGTGGGGCCAACGTCCTGACTTTC.